The next 4 T cell receptor beta chains were all read from a single sample in a study of OX40 agonist ivuxolimab in advanced cancers. Assay used: immunoSEQ multiplex PCR; TCRdb lists only in-frame clones, some missing. The table shows tens of thousands of clones, with more than 80% occurring only once. Sample: CD4+ or CD8+ T cells sorted from blood, taken in a trial of the OX40 agonist ivuxolimab. The receptors stem from an adult with an advanced solid tumor such as melanoma, head and neck, liver or kidney cancer.

This clone was observed a single time. J is TRBJ2-3 and V is TRBV18, with 9 bases fitting TRBD2. The CDR3 sequence is 15 residues long. After removal of 0 bases from V and 5 bases from J, the junction contained 3 bases not matched to a gene. Germline V gene data show CDR1 as KGHSH and CDR2 as LQKENI. The CDR3 sequence is CASSPPFSGRDTQYF. The CDR3 nucleotides are TGTGCCAGCTCACCACCCTTTAGCGGGAGAGATACGCAGTATTTT. The variable domain in full, with the rest retrieved from reference TRBV18 and TRBJ2-3, is NAGVMQNPRHLVRRRGQEARLRCSPMKGHSHVYWYRQLPEEGLKFMVYLQKENIIDESGMPKERFSAEFPKEGPSILRIQQVVRGDSAAYFCASSPPFSGRDTQYFGPGTRLTVL.

The chain combines TRBV5-4 with TRBJ1-5, with 7 bases matching TRBD1. The CDR3 loop spans 16 amino acids. Germline V gene sequence: CDR1 SGHNT, CDR2 YYREEE (reference sequence). V was clipped by 5 bases and J by 3 bases; unmatched bases: 11. Here the CDR3 reads CASSISGQGDNQPQHF. CDR3 nucleotide sequence: TGTGCCAGCAGTATTTCGGGGCAGGGGGACAATCAGCCCCAGCATTTT.

This sequence joins TRBV2 and TRBJ2-7; unclear D gene. The CDR3 is made up of 12 amino acids. V lost 6 bases to trimming and J lost 0 bases, with 6 bases between them. Germline CDR1 and CDR2: SNHLY and FYNNEI. The CDR3 loop reads CASSSSSYEQYV. The CDR3 coding sequence is TGTGCCAGCAGCTCGAGCTCCTACGAGCAGTACGTC.

V is TRBV7-8 and J is TRBJ1-3; 7 nucleotides align to TRBD1. The germline gives CDR1 SGHVS, CDR2 FQNEAQ. J gave up 4 bases and V 4 bases, and 7 bases lay outside the gene matches. The CDR3 consists of 15 residues. The CDR3 is CASSSVPGQGNTIYF. CDR3 in DNA: TGTGCCAGCAGCTCAGTCCCGGGACAGGGAAACACCATATATTTT.